These 22 T cell receptor beta chains were all obtained from the same sample, sequenced in a study of immune evolution from preneoplasia to lung adenocarcinoma. The data were produced by immunoSEQ multiplex PCR, yet TCRdb's version contains in-frame clones alone and is incomplete. The top ten hold 5.6% of the sample, which has 20,000 to 25,000 clones, approximately 71% seen once. Sequenced sample: FFPE invasive lung adenocarcinoma tissue. The receptor source for this set is a person in their sixties with lung adenocarcinoma.

Here the CDR3 DNA reads TGTGCCAGCAGCCTGACATCCAAAGGCTATGGCTACACCTTC. This gives the protein CASSLTSKGYGYTF. The rearrangement links TRBV7-9 to TRBJ1-2; D is uncertain. Germline values: CDR1 SEHNR, CDR2 FQNEAQ (reference sequence). The CDR3 extends over 14 amino acids. The ends were cut back, 5 bases at V and 4 bases at J, with 14 bases in the middle. Full variable domain (missing parts from reference TRBV7-9 and TRBJ1-2): DTGVSQNPRHKITKRGQNVTFRCDPISEHNRLYWYRQTLGQGPEFLTYFQNEAQLEKSRLLSDRFSAERPKGSFSTLEIQRTEQGDSAMYLCASSLTSKGYGYTFGSGTRLTVV.

The chain has TRBV6-6 and TRBJ1-3; possible D gene TRBD1, 6 bases. The germline CDR1 and CDR2 sequences are MNHNY and SVGAGI (reference sequence). With 4 bases removed from V and 3 bases from J, the gap between germline ends came to 7 bases. The CDR3 is 13 residues long. Here the CDR3 DNA reads TGTGCCAGCAGTTCACAGGGTGGAAACACCATATATTTT. Amino acids: CASSSQGGNTIYF.

The chain recombines TRBV5-1 with TRBJ2-1; 11 bases agree with TRBD2. The CDR3 contains 16 residues. CDR1 and CDR2 (germline): SGHRS, YFSETQ. V lost 1 base and J lost 6; bases outside the gene matches: 6. This CDR3 is CASSLTSGRYGNEQFF. The CDR3, as DNA: TGCGCCAGCAGCTTGACTAGCGGGAGATACGGCAATGAGCAGTTCTTC.

The chain carries TRBV30 and TRBJ2-7, with D hard to call. Germline CDR1 is GTSNPN and CDR2 is SVGIG (reference sequence). This CDR3 spans 13 amino acids. Trimming took 5 bases from V and 1 from J, leaving 12 bases between them. The CDR3 reads CAWSSGGSYEQYF. The CDR3 DNA sequence: TGTGCCTGGTCCTCCGGCGGATCCTACGAGCAGTACTTC.

The rearrangement uses TRBV5-8 and TRBJ1-1, with a weak D call TRBD1 (6 bases). CDR3 length: 15 amino acids. Trimming took 0 bases from V and 7 from J, leaving 16 bases between them. Germline V gene data show CDR1 as SGHTS and CDR2 as YDEGEE. The DNA of the CDR3 is TGTGCCAGCAGCTTGGACTCAGGGGTACACATTGAAGCTTTCTTT. The encoded protein is CASSLDSGVHIEAFF.

The chain employs TRBV6-1 and TRBJ1-5, with no clear D. Germline-derived CDR1 and CDR2 are MNHNS and SASEGT. This CDR3 has 14 amino acids. V dropped 1 base and J dropped 5 bases, with 9 bases sitting between them. CDR3 coding DNA: TGTGCCAGCAGTGAAGGTGCCGGCCATCAGCCCCAGCATTTT. It specifies CASSEGAGHQPQHF.

The gene calls are TRBV2 and TRBJ1-2; D perhaps matches TRBD1 (5 bases). Germline CDR1 is SNHLY and CDR2 is FYNNEI. The CDR3 totals 13 residues. V dropped 8 bases and J dropped 4 bases, with 14 bases sitting between them. CDR3 region: CASWPGTLYGYTF. For the CDR3, the DNA is TGTGCCAGCTGGCCCGGGACTCTCTATGGCTACACCTTC.

V usage is TRBV28 and J usage is TRBJ2-7; a weak D match, TRBD1 (6 bases). V was clipped by 7 bases and J by 3 bases, with 10 bases between them. Looked up from germline, CDR1 is MDHEN and CDR2 is SYDVKM. The CDR3 has 12 amino acids. The CDR3 spells CASKQGFYEQYF. DNA of the CDR3: TGTGCCAGCAAACAGGGTTTCTACGAGCAGTACTTC.

The chain employs TRBV9 and TRBJ2-7; 15 nucleotides match TRBD2. V shed 3 bases, J shed 3 bases, and the junction held 4 bases outside the gene matches. The CDR3 totals 16 residues. Germline V CDR1 and CDR2: SGDLS, YYNGEE. The CDR3: CASSEGLAGGHYEQYF. CDR3 nucleotide sequence: TGTGCCAGCAGCGAGGGACTAGCGGGAGGCCACTACGAGCAGTACTTC.

J is TRBJ2-3 and V is TRBV28; 9 bases are shared with TRBD2. Germline V gene sequence: CDR1 MDHEN, CDR2 SYDVKM. The CDR3 spans 16 residues. V was clipped by 4 bases and J by 4 bases; unmatched bases: 9. CDR3 region: CASSSIAGVRADTQYF. The CDR3 DNA sequence: TGTGCCAGCAGTTCGATAGCGGGAGTAAGGGCAGATACGCAGTATTTT.

The chain recombines TRBV7-7 with TRBJ2-2; D is unresolved. Germline CDR1 SSHAT, CDR2 FNYEAQ (reference sequence). V was pared by 5 bases and J by 1 base, with 14 bases between. The CDR3 spans 16 residues. The CDR3 DNA is TGTGCCAGCAGCGAAAATAGGCCCGAGAACACCGGGGAGCTGTTTTTT. It specifies CASSENRPENTGELFF.

DNA for the CDR3: TGTGCCAGCAGTGAATCAGCCGGCTCTGGAAACACCATATATTTT. It yields the protein CASSESAGSGNTIYF. V and J are TRBV6-4 and TRBJ1-3; no definite D call. Per germline, CDR1 MRHNA and CDR2 SNTAGT. Trimming pared 3 bases from V and 0 bases from J, leaving 9 bases between. The CDR3 is 15 residues long.

This clone came up a few times. The rearrangement joins TRBV5-6 to TRBJ1-1; no clear D. Looked up from germline, CDR1 is SGHDT and CDR2 is YYEEEE. The CDR3 contains 12 residues. Trimming cost V 5 bases and J 2 bases, with 7 bases left between them. The CDR3 sequence: CASSFLNTEAFF. For the CDR3, the DNA is TGTGCCAGCAGTTTCCTCAACACTGAAGCTTTCTTT.

This rearrangement joins TRBV10-3 to TRBJ2-2; D remains ambiguous. Trimming left V 7 bases short and J 4 bases short, with 10 bases between. CDR3 size: 13 residues. CDR1 is ENHRY and CDR2 is SYGVKD in the germline V gene. The CDR3 here is CAITDKSTGELFF. For the CDR3, the DNA is TGTGCCATCACCGACAAATCCACCGGGGAGCTGTTTTTT.

This sequence joins TRBV4-1 and TRBJ2-3, with TRBD2 identical over 9 bases. The CDR3 sequence is 16 residues long. The V gene's germline CDR1 is MGHRA and CDR2 YSYEKL. V lost 0 bases and J lost 6; bases outside the gene matches: 7. The chain's CDR3 is CASSQDVAGGGDTQYF. The CDR3, as DNA: TGCGCCAGCAGCCAAGACGTCGCGGGAGGGGGGGATACGCAGTATTTT.

The CDR3 DNA is TGTGCCAGCAGCTTAGGCCGGGCCCTGGGGGTTAATGAAAAACTGTTTTTT. It yields the protein CASSLGRALGVNEKLFF. The chain couples TRBV11-2 to TRBJ1-4; possibly TRBD1 for D (5 bases). CDR3 length equals 17 residues. V was shortened by 1 base and J by 4 bases, with 16 bases between the two germline ends. Looked up from germline, CDR1 is SGHAT and CDR2 is FQNNGV.

The chain combines TRBV7-9 with TRBJ2-3, with D possibly TRBD2 on 6 matching bases. This CDR3 has 15 residues. The ends were cut back, 1 base at V and 6 bases at J, with 14 bases in the middle. Germline lookup yields CDR1 SEHNR and CDR2 FQNEAQ (reference sequence). The chain's CDR3 is CASSLVGLRGDTQYF. CDR3 sequence (DNA): TGTGCCAGCAGCTTAGTTGGACTGCGGGGTGATACGCAGTATTTT.

The chain carries TRBV6-1 and TRBJ2-2; D remains ambiguous. The CDR3 sequence is 14 residues long. V shed 3 bases and J shed 3 bases, with 8 bases lying between them. Germline CDR1 reads MNHNS; CDR2 reads SASEGT. Written as DNA, the CDR3 is TGTGCCAGCAGTGAGGGCACAGACACCGGGGAGCTGTTTTTT. It yields the protein CASSEGTDTGELFF.

By proportion, this clone is large. An end of the junction does not agree with germline; a read error may underlie this. Here the CDR3 reads CASILTGKGAGYTF. The CDR3 DNA reads TGTGCTAGCATCCTGACAGGAAAAGGTGCTGGCTACACCTTC. The genes are TRBV7-7 and TRBJ1-2; possibly TRBD1 for D (6 bases). The germline V gene has CDR1 SSHAT and CDR2 FNYEAQ (reference sequence). The CDR3 runs 14 residues.

This clone was found once. The chain employs TRBV10-3 and TRBJ2-1; 11 bases fit TRBD2. Germline loops: CDR1 ENHRY, CDR2 SYGVKD. With V trimmed by 2 bases and J by 10 bases, 10 bases remained unmatched. The CDR3 sequence is 16 residues long. The CDR3 nucleotides read TGTGCCATCAGTGAGACAGTAGCGGGAGGGACCCACGAGCAGTTCTTC. Translation gives CAISETVAGGTHEQFF.

The rearrangement joins TRBV7-2 to TRBJ2-7; maybe TRBD1 (6 bases). V lost 6 bases and J 4 bases, leaving 16 bases between the germline ends. The CDR3 covers 14 residues. CDR1 and CDR2 from the germline V gene are SGHTA and FQGNSA. The CDR3 loop is CASSRPGQGYEQYF. The CDR3 nucleotides are TGTGCCAGCAGTCGACCGGGACAAGGGTACGAGCAGTACTTC.

This rearrangement joins TRBV7-9 to TRBJ2-7; TRBD1 is a possible D gene (5 bases). V lost 5 bases and J lost 4, with 6 bases in between. This CDR3 is 11 amino acids long. The germline V gene has CDR1 SEHNR and CDR2 FQNEAQ (reference sequence). The CDR3 region is CASSGAYEQYF. CDR3 nucleotides: TGTGCCAGCAGCGGGGCTTACGAGCAGTACTTC.